These 25 T cell receptor beta chains were sequenced from one sample in a study of a mutant IDH1 vaccine in newly diagnosed glioma (dated by TCRdb to about 2021). Their antigens are not known. Library construction relied on the immunoSEQ multiplex PCR assay. What TCRdb holds here is the immuneACCESS table cut down to in-frame rearrangements. Part of the clones is not present; checked against another copy, under half of the missing clones reflect an unresolved V gene, and the others are unexplained. Within this sample are 45,000 to 55,000 clones, with around 78% of them counted one time only. The ten largest clones capture 10% to 15% of the sample. The time point label here, explained by the study, means: week 35, safety follow-up. Each vaccine dose, consisting of 300 ug of a 20-mer mutant IDH1 peptide in Montanide, was administered subcutaneously with topical imiquimod. This specimen was PBMCs, taken from a glioma patient whose treatment included an IDH1 peptide vaccine. The receptors were gathered from a man between 35 and 55 years old with glioma.

The chain links TRBV6-6 to TRBJ2-5; D possibly corresponds to TRBD1 (5 bases). The V end was cut by 6 bases, the J end by 5 bases, with 13 bases between. CDR3 length: 13 amino acids. The germline gives CDR1 MNHNY, CDR2 SVGAGI (reference sequence). CDR3 nucleotide sequence: TGTGCCAGCAGGGACACCGAGAGGGAGACCCAGTACTTC. Amino acids: CASRDTERETQYF.

V gene TRBV5-4 combines with J gene TRBJ2-7; tentatively, D is TRBD1 (6 bases). The V gene lost 5 bases and the J gene lost 5 bases, with 14 bases spanning the gap. This CDR3 is built from 13 residues. CDR1 and CDR2 from the germline V gene are SGHNT and YYREEE (reference sequence). CDR3 residues: CASRLGTSDEQYF. The CDR3 region has the DNA TGTGCCAGCAGACTTGGGACATCGGACGAGCAGTACTTC.

This sequence joins TRBV6-4 and TRBJ1-1; 8 bases match TRBD1. The junction had 12 bases not matched to a gene; V was cut back by 2 bases and J by 4 bases. This CDR3 has 17 amino acids. Per germline, CDR1 MRHNA and CDR2 SNTAGT. The CDR3 nucleotides are TGTGCCAGCAGTGACACCCCGGGACAGGTCCGGGGCACTGAAGCTTTCTTT. It specifies CASSDTPGQVRGTEAFF.

The V gene is TRBV7-2, the J gene TRBJ2-5; TRBD2 aligns across 7 bases. There are 15 residues in the CDR3. The V segment lost 1 base and the J segment 3 bases; nucleotides outside the gene matches: 5. In germline, CDR1 is SGHTA, CDR2 FQGNSA. This chain's CDR3 is CASSLGRGFKETQYF. In DNA, the CDR3 is TGTGCCAGCAGCTTAGGGCGGGGGTTTAAAGAGACCCAGTACTTC.

This rearrangement joins TRBV21-1 to TRBJ2-7; the tabulated D call, TRBD1, remains unverified against the DNA. TRBV21-1 is deemed a pseudogene. CDR3 length: 14 amino acids. CDR3: CASSPGGASYEQYV. As DNA, the CDR3 is TGTGCCAGCAGCCCCGGTGGGGCCAGCTACGAGCAGTACGTC.

J is TRBJ1-6 and V is TRBV5-1; D is unclear. Looked up from germline, CDR1 is SGHRS and CDR2 is YFSETQ. The CDR3 has 17 residues. V gave up 4 bases and J gave up 16 bases, with 30 bases separating them. The CDR3 sequence is CASSPTEGPTAPSRLHF. The CDR3 DNA sequence: TGCGCCAGCAGCCCGACCGAGGGCCCGACTGCCCCATCGCGTCTCCACTTT.

This clone appeared a single time. The rearrangement joins TRBV6-5 to TRBJ1-1, with D possibly being TRBD1 (5 bases). The germline V and J ends were trimmed by 0 bases and 1 base, with 12 bases remaining between them. The CDR3 is made up of 16 amino acids. Germline lookup yields CDR1 MNHEY and CDR2 SVGAGI. The CDR3 protein is CASSYSGRGRNTEAFF. The CDR3 DNA reads as TGTGCCAGCAGTTACTCGGGCCGGGGCCGGAACACTGAAGCTTTCTTT.

This chain links TRBV7-2 with TRBJ2-2; TRBD2 is a possible D gene (5 bases). The germline V gene encodes CDR1 SGHTA and CDR2 FQGNSA. The CDR3 has 14 residues. V was shortened by 3 bases and J by 5 bases, with 10 bases between the two germline ends. CDR3 loop: CASSFTPGTGELFF. The CDR3 bases are TGTGCCAGCAGCTTTACACCGGGGACCGGGGAGCTGTTTTTT.

The CDR3 nucleotides are TGTGCCAGCAGCTTGGGGGTCACGGCTGAAGCTTTCTTT. Translation gives CASSLGVTAEAFF. The rearrangement uses TRBV5-6 and TRBJ1-1; no clear D. The V gene's germline CDR1 is SGHDT and CDR2 YYEEEE. V lost 0 bases and J lost 6, with 9 bases in between. This CDR3 is 13 amino acids long.

The rearrangement joins TRBV25-1 to TRBJ2-5; possible D gene TRBD1, 5 bases. This CDR3 spans 12 amino acids. The V end was cut by 5 bases, the J end by 6 bases, with 10 bases between. CDR1 MGHDK and CDR2 SYGVNS come from the germline V gene. The CDR3 DNA sequence: TGTGCCAGCAGTAAGCAGGGAAAGACCCAGTACTTC. This encodes CASSKQGKTQYF.

This CDR3 is CASSLGGEGSYEQYV. The CDR3 bases are TGTGCCAGCAGCTTAGGCGGGGAGGGCTCCTACGAGCAGTACGTC. V gene TRBV27 combines with J gene TRBJ2-7; 7 bases align to TRBD2. The CDR3 totals 15 residues. V lost 6 bases and J lost 0; bases outside the gene matches: 8. Germline lookup yields CDR1 MNHEY and CDR2 SMNVEV (reference sequence).

V and J are TRBV19 and TRBJ2-3, with 8 bases aligning to TRBD2. This CDR3 comprises 15 residues. Germline CDR1 LNHDA, CDR2 SQIVND (reference sequence). Trimming at V came to 8 bases and at J to 0 bases, leaving 7 bases not matched to a gene. The CDR3 reads CASGYGGGSTDTQYF. CDR3 in DNA: TGTGCCAGTGGTTACGGGGGGGGTAGCACAGATACGCAGTATTTT.

The gene calls are TRBV14 and TRBJ2-1; 10 nucleotides match TRBD1. The CDR3 is 16 amino acids. Germline V gene lookup returns CDR1 SGHDN and CDR2 FVKESK. Trimming took 1 base from V and 8 from J; bases not matched to a gene: 8. The CDR3 DNA follows: TGTGCCAGCAGCCAAGGTAGACAGGGGGCGCGTTATGAGCAGTTCTTC. Protein: CASSQGRQGARYEQFF.

The chain couples TRBV5-1 to TRBJ1-1; 9 positions agree with TRBD1. The germline gives CDR1 SGHRS, CDR2 YFSETQ. This CDR3 has 14 residues. V lost 5 bases, J lost 3 bases, and 5 bases stayed unmatched. In DNA form, the CDR3 reads TGCGCCAGCAGTTTAGGACAGGGGTACACTGAAGCTTTCTTT. It translates to CASSLGQGYTEAFF.

The V call is TRBV29-1, the J call TRBJ2-1, with D perhaps assigned TRBD1 or TRBD2 (5 bases each). This CDR3 has 13 amino acids. Germline values: CDR1 SQVTM, CDR2 ANQGSEA. Between the trimmed V and J ends, which lost 5 bases and 7 bases, there was a span of 15 bases. CDR3: CSVWNRGENEQFF. CDR3 sequence (DNA): TGCAGCGTTTGGAATAGGGGAGAAAATGAGCAGTTCTTC.

The CDR3 region has the DNA TGTGCCAGTAGTATCGGCGTCGCCGCGATTGAACAGCAGTTCTTC. Protein product: CASSIGVAAIEQQFF. The chain carries TRBV19 and TRBJ2-1; unclear D gene. CDR1 LNHDA and CDR2 SQIVND come from the germline V gene (reference sequence). V shed 3 bases and J shed 11 bases, with 20 bases lying between them. The CDR3 loop spans 15 amino acids.

The rearrangement joins TRBV18 to TRBJ1-2; D possibly corresponds to TRBD1 (6 bases). CDR3 length equals 15 residues. CDR1 is KGHSH and CDR2 is LQKENI in the germline V gene. Trimming removed 2 bases at V and 4 bases at J, with 14 bases between. The CDR3 sequence is CASSPGAGDAYGYTF. CDR3 bases: TGTGCCAGCTCACCAGGAGCAGGGGATGCCTATGGCTACACCTTC.

The chain joins TRBV5-4 to TRBJ2-2; D uncertain. The V gene's germline CDR1 is SGHNT and CDR2 YYREEE (reference sequence). Trimming pared 1 base from V and 7 bases from J, leaving 8 bases between. The CDR3 is 13 amino acids. The CDR3 region has the DNA TGTGCCAGCAGCTTGAGAGGTAACGGGGAGCTGTTTTTT. It encodes CASSLRGNGELFF.

The genes are TRBV5-5 and TRBJ2-1, with D possibly TRBD1 on 6 matching bases. Per germline, CDR1 SGHKS and CDR2 YYEKEE (reference sequence). The CDR3 is 19 amino acids. Trimming left V 0 bases short and J 2 bases short, with 21 bases between. This chain's CDR3 is CASSLVTGSSRATYNEQFF. The CDR3 region has the DNA TGTGCCAGCAGCTTGGTTACAGGGAGCTCGCGGGCAACCTACAATGAGCAGTTCTTC.

This clone was observed a few times. The chain is built from TRBV7-2 and TRBJ2-4; D uncertain. V lost 1 base and J lost 3, with 4 bases in between. CDR1 is SGHTA, CDR2 FQGNSA, per germline. The CDR3 is 13 amino acids. CDR3 DNA: TGTGCCAGCAGCTTAGTTTACAAAAACATTCAGTACTTC. Its translation: CASSLVYKNIQYF.

The rearrangement links TRBV2 to TRBJ2-7; tentatively, D is TRBD1 or TRBD2 (6 bases each). V lost 9 bases and J 0 bases, leaving 15 bases between the germline ends. The length of the CDR3 is 14 residues. Germline V gene sequence: CDR1 SNHLY, CDR2 FYNNEI. In nucleotides, the CDR3 is TGTGCCAGGCGGTTAGGGGGGAGCTCCTACGAGCAGTACGTC. Its translation: CARRLGGSSYEQYV.

This sequence joins TRBV25-1 and TRBJ2-7; 7 bases map to TRBD1. The CDR3 contains 14 residues. Losses at the gene ends were 4 bases for V and 6 bases for J; bases not matched to a gene: 9. The V gene's germline CDR1 is MGHDK and CDR2 SYGVNS. CDR3 sequence (DNA): TGTGCCAGCAGTGCTATACAGGGGCGTGGCGAGCAGTACTTC. Its translation is CASSAIQGRGEQYF.

This clone turned up a few times. The chain couples TRBV11-3 to TRBJ2-3; D unresolved. This CDR3 comprises 14 residues. Per germline, CDR1 SGHNT and CDR2 YENEEA. The V end lost 2 bases, the J end lost 6 bases, and 12 bases lay between the germline ends. The CDR3, as DNA: TGTGCCAGCAGCTTAATGAGAAGCGCTGATACGCAGTATTTT. Translated, it gives CASSLMRSADTQYF.

The rearrangement links TRBV2 to TRBJ2-2, with 9 nucleotides matching TRBD1. The V gene's germline CDR1 is SNHLY and CDR2 FYNNEI. The J segment lost 7 bases and the V segment lost 5 bases, leaving 8 bases of the junction unmatched. This CDR3 has 15 amino acids. The CDR3 region has the DNA TGTGCCAGCAGTCTCGGGACAGGGACTGTCGGGGAGCTGTTTTTT. It translates to CASSLGTGTVGELFF.

The rearrangement joins TRBV5-1 to TRBJ1-1, with a possible D match to TRBD1 (5 bases). CDR1 and CDR2 from the germline V gene are SGHRS and YFSETQ. The V end was cut by 0 bases, the J end by 2 bases, with 14 bases between. This CDR3 has 16 residues. CDR3 sequence reads: CASSLDIGRVNTEAFF. CDR3 bases: TGCGCCAGCAGCTTGGATATCGGCAGGGTTAACACTGAAGCTTTCTTT.